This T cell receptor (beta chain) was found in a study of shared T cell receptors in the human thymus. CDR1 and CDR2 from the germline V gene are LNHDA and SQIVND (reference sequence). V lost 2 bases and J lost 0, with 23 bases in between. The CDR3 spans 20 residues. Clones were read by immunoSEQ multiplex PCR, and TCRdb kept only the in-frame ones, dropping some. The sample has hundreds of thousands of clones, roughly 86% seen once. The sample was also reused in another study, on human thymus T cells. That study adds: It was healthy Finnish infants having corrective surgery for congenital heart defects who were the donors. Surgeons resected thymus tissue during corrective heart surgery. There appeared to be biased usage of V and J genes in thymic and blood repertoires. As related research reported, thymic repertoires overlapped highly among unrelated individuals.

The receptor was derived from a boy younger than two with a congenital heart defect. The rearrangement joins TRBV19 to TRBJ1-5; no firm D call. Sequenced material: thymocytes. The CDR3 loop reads CASSISPQDRSDNSNQPQHF. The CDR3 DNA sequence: TGTGCCAGTAGTATATCGCCCCAGGATCGATCCGATAATAGCAATCAGCCCCAGCATTTT.